The present T cell receptor beta chain was sequenced within a study of cytomegalovirus exposure and HLA in healthy donors. Overall study findings and caveats: Confirmation in vitro established that a few CMV-associated chains were specific for CMV antigens. Whilst most TCR sequences proved rare, a subset of public TCRs occurred across many donors. There were 150 to 200 TCR beta chains listed as cytomegalovirus-associated.

Notes on this clone: Its antigen is currently unknown.

PCR involved 60 Vbeta and 13 Jbeta primers. The data were produced by immunoSEQ multiplex PCR, yet TCRdb's version contains in-frame clones alone and is incomplete. The sample has fewer than 100,000 clones, under 75% seen once. The CDR3 contains 16 residues. Losses at the gene ends were 1 base for V and 4 bases for J; bases not matched to a gene: 5. Per germline, CDR1 SGHTA and CDR2 FQGNSA. This chain uses TRBV7-2 with TRBJ2-1; TRBD2 agrees at 9 bases. This clonotype was obtained from a female donor in good health and CMV-seronegative. The specimen sequenced was PBMCs. The CDR3: CASSLVGGGAYNEQFF. CDR3 coding DNA: TGTGCCAGCAGCTTAGTAGGCGGGGGGGCTTACAATGAGCAGTTCTTC.